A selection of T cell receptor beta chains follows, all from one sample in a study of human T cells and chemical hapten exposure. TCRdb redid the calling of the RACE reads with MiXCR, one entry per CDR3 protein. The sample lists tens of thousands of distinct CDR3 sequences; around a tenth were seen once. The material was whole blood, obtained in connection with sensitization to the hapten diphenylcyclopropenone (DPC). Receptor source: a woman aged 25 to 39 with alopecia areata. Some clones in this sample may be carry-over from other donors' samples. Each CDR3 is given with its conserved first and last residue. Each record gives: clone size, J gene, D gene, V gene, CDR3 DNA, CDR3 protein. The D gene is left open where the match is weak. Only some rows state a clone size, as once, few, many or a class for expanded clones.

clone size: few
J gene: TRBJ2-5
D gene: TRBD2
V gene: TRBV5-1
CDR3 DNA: TGCGCCAGCAGCCTCGGACTAGCGAACTTGGAGCAAGAGACCCAGTACTTC
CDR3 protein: CASSLGLANLEQETQYF

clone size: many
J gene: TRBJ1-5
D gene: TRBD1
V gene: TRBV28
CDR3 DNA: TGTGCCAGCAGTTACTCAGGGGGCGGTCAGCCCCAGCATTTT
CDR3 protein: CASSYSGGGQPQHF

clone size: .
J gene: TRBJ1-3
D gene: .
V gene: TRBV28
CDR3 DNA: TGTGCCAGCACCCATCAGACAGTCTCTGGAAACACCATATATTTT
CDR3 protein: CASTHQTVSGNTIYF

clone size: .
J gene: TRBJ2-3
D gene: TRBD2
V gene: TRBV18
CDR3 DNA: TGTGCCAGCTCCTGGACTAGCGGGGGTATGGCAGATACGCAGTATTTT
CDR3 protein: CASSWTSGGMADTQYF

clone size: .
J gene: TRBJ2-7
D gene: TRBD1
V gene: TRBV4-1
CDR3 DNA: TGCGCCAGCAGCCGCATCCGGACAGGGGGCGAATACGAGCAGTACTTC
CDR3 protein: CASSRIRTGGEYEQYF

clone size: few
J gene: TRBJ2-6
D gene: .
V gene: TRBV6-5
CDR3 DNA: TGTGCCAGCAGGGTGGATGGGGCCAACGTCCTGACTTTC
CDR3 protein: CASRVDGANVLTF

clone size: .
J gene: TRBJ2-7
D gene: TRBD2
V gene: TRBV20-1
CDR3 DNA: TGCAGTGCTCAGACTAGCGGGGGGGACGACGAGCAGTACTTC
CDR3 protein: CSAQTSGGDDEQYF

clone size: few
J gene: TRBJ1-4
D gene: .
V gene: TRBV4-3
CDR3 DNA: TGCGCCAGCAGCCAAGGCGGGTCTAATGAAAAACTGTTTTTT
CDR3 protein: CASSQGGSNEKLFF

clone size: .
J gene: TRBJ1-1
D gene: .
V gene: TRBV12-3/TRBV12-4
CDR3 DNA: TGTGCCAGCAGTCGGACAGCCATGAACACTGAAGCTTTCTTT
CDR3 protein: CASSRTAMNTEAFF

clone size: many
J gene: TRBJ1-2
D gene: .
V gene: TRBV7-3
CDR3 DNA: TGTGCCAGCAGCCCCAGGGAGGGAGGTGGCTACACCTTC
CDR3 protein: CASSPREGGGYTF

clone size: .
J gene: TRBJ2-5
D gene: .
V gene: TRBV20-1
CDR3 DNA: TGCAGTGCTAGGGCGGTTCGACAGCCCCAAGAGACCCAGTACTTC
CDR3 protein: CSARAVRQPQETQYF

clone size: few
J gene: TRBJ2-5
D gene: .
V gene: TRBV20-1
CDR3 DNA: TGCAGTGCAACTTCTCGGGGGAGGGAGACCCAGTACTTC
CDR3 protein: CSATSRGRETQYF

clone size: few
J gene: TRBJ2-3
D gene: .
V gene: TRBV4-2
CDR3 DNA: TGTGCCAGCAGCCAAGATCGTGCCAGGGTTGGATCTACGCAGTATTTT
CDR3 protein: CASSQDRARVGSTQYF

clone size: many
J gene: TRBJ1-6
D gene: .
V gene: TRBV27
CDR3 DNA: TGTGCCAGCAGTTATATTCCTCGCTTCTATAATTCACCCCTCCACTTT
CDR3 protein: CASSYIPRFYNSPLHF

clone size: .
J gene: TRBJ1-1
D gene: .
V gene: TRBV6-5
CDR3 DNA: TGTGCCAGCATCAAACCCGGGCAGGAAGCTTTCTTT
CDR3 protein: CASIKPGQEAFF

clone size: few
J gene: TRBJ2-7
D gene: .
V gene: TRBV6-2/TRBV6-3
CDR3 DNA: TGTGCCAGCAGTTACTTCAACTACGAGCAGTACTTC
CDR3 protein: CASSYFNYEQYF

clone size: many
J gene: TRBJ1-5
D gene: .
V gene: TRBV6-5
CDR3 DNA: TGTGCCAGCAGTTACTCCGGGACAACGAATCAGCCCCAGCATTTT
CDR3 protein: CASSYSGTTNQPQHF